Listed here are 22 T cell receptor beta chains from one sample, sequenced in a study of cytomegalovirus exposure and HLA in healthy donors. PCR primers comprised 60 Vbeta and 13 Jbeta primers. Libraries were prepared by immunoSEQ multiplex PCR; TCRdb keeps only in-frame clonotypes and omits some of them. Among more than 75,000 clones listed, about four fifths were seen once. The sequencing sample was made of PBMCs. All receptors derive from a woman in her 40s in good health and CMV-seronegative.

The genes are TRBV30 and TRBJ2-7, with D possibly matching TRBD1 (5 bases). V lost 3 bases and J 3 bases, leaving 12 bases between the germline ends. Per germline, CDR1 GTSNPN and CDR2 SVGIG (reference sequence). The CDR3 is 13 residues long. The CDR3 spells CAWSTSRDYEQYF. The DNA for the CDR3 is TGTGCCTGGAGCACCTCCAGGGACTACGAGCAGTACTTC.

The chain couples TRBV9 to TRBJ2-5; D is ambiguous. The CDR3 is 13 residues long. V shed 5 bases and J shed 2 bases, with 10 bases lying between them. Germline V CDR1 and CDR2: SGDLS, YYNGEE. CDR3 region: CASSVRAQETQYF. CDR3 nucleotide sequence: TGTGCCAGCAGTGTGAGAGCACAAGAGACCCAGTACTTC.

V usage is TRBV12-5 and J usage is TRBJ2-5, with 9 bases identical to TRBD2. Germline values: CDR1 LGHNT, CDR2 FRNRAP. V lost 1 base, J lost 5 bases, and 5 bases stayed unmatched. This CDR3 contains 15 residues. CDR3 sequence reads: CASGLGRGGQETQYF. The CDR3 nucleotides read TGTGCTAGTGGTTTGGGGCGGGGGGGCCAGGAGACCCAGTACTTC. The entire variable domain, with the rest obtained from reference TRBV12-5 and TRBJ2-5, is as follows: DARVTQTPRHKVTEMGQEVTMRCQPILGHNTVFWYRQTMMQGLELLAYFRNRAPLDDSGMPKDRFSAEMPDATLATLKIQPSEPRDSAVYFCASGLGRGGQETQYFGPGTRLLVL.

The CDR3 is CASRNPTGYNEQFF. In nucleotides, the CDR3 is TGCGCCAGCAGGAACCCTACAGGGTACAATGAGCAGTTCTTC. The J gene is TRBJ2-1, the V gene TRBV4-1; D might be TRBD1 (6 bases). V was cut by 6 bases and J by 4 bases, with 13 bases left in between. The CDR3 spans 14 residues. Germline assignment: CDR1 MGHRA and CDR2 YSYEKL.

The chain joins TRBV4-2 to TRBJ1-3; TRBD1 is a possible D gene (5 bases). The CDR3 extends over 18 amino acids. CDR1 and CDR2 (germline): LGHNA, YNFKEQ. The V and J ends lost 0 bases and 4 bases respectively, with 19 bases between them. The CDR3 is CASSQDPSQGLSGNTIYF. The CDR3 DNA reads TGTGCCAGCAGCCAAGACCCATCCCAGGGTTTATCCGGAAACACCATATATTTT.

This clone was seen only a few times. This chain connects TRBV7-2 to TRBJ2-5; D is ambiguous. Matching the DNA end better, TRBJ2-7 makes the J call doubtful. In germline, CDR1 is SGHTA, CDR2 FQGNSA. This CDR3 is 11 amino acids long. Here the CDR3 reads CASSPSYEQYF. CDR3 DNA: TGTGCCAGCAGCCCCTCCTACGAGCAGTACTTC.

V and J are TRBV6-1 and TRBJ2-5, with TRBD2 matching 11 bases. This CDR3 spans 16 amino acids. Germline V gene data show CDR1 as MNHNS and CDR2 as SASEGT. V lost 1 base and J lost 2; bases outside the gene matches: 3. The CDR3 loop is CASSEVSGGGQETQYF. CDR3 DNA: TGTGCCAGCAGTGAAGTTAGCGGGGGGGGTCAAGAGACCCAGTACTTC.

The chain joins TRBV29-1 to TRBJ1-2, with 8 nucleotides matching TRBD1. The ends lost 2 bases at V and 2 bases at J; junction bases unmatched: 4. This CDR3 is built from 14 residues. CDR1 is SQVTM, CDR2 ANQGSEA, per germline. The CDR3 protein is CSVESRTGNYGYTF. The CDR3 DNA reads TGCAGCGTTGAATCGAGGACAGGGAACTATGGCTACACCTTC. The full variable domain, rest sourced from reference TRBV29-1 and TRBJ1-2, is SAVISQKPSRDICQRGTSLTIQCQVDSQVTMMFWYRQQPGQSLTLIATANQGSEATYESGFVIDKFPISRPNLTFSTLTVSNMSPEDSSIYLCSVESRTGNYGYTFGSGTRLTVV.

The chain links TRBV2 to TRBJ2-7; D might be TRBD1 (6 bases). Germline V lookup: CDR1 SNHLY, CDR2 FYNNEI. Trimming removed 6 bases at V and 4 bases at J, with 10 bases between. There are 12 residues in the CDR3. In DNA, the CDR3 is TGTGCCAGCAGGACGGACAGTTACGAGCAGTACTTC. As protein: CASRTDSYEQYF.

This clone has a handful of counts. The chain is built from TRBV7-9 and TRBJ1-4, with TRBD1 matching 7 bases. V dropped 5 bases and J dropped 5; count of bases not matched to a gene: 5. The CDR3 sequence is 14 residues long. Germline V gene sequence: CDR1 SEHNR, CDR2 FQNEAQ (reference sequence). The CDR3, as DNA: TGTGCCAGCAGCCCGACAGGGCAAAATGAAAAACTGTTTTTT. Translation gives CASSPTGQNEKLFF.

In this sample, this clone turned up once. The chain recombines TRBV13 with TRBJ2-3, with D possibly TRBD1 on 7 matching bases. The length of the CDR3 is 15 residues. Germline V gene sequence: CDR1 PRHDT, CDR2 FYEKMQ (reference sequence). Between the trimmed V and J ends, which lost 5 bases and 10 bases, there was a span of 22 bases. Written as DNA, the CDR3 is TGTGCCAGCAGCCTGACAGGGACTGCAAGGCATCCGCAGTATTTT. This codes for CASSLTGTARHPQYF.

This clone has only a few counts. V is TRBV7-9 and J is TRBJ2-3; 8 nucleotides line up with TRBD2. The CDR3 sequence is 15 residues long. CDR1 is SEHNR, CDR2 FQNEAQ, per germline (reference sequence). V shed 2 bases and J 2 bases; nucleotides not matched to a gene: 3. This CDR3 reads CASSLSGGITDTQYF. The CDR3 DNA sequence: TGTGCCAGCAGCTTAAGCGGGGGAATCACAGATACGCAGTATTTT.

In its sample, this clone was seen once. The chain uses TRBV28 and TRBJ1-2; D remains ambiguous. The V gene's germline CDR1 is MDHEN and CDR2 SYDVKM. The CDR3 spans 13 residues. Trimming took off 6 bases at V and 8 bases at J, with 16 bases between the two ends. CDR3 sequence: CASSYQALRGYTF. For the CDR3, the DNA is TGTGCCAGCAGCTACCAGGCCCTCCGGGGCTACACCTTC.

This chain connects TRBV4-1 to TRBJ1-3; D may be TRBD1 (5 bases). The V gene lost 0 bases and the J gene lost 4 bases, with 13 bases spanning the gap. Germline CDR1 is MGHRA and CDR2 is YSYEKL. This CDR3 region has 16 residues. DNA of the CDR3: TGCGCCAGCAGCCAAGAAGCCCGGGGGTTAGGAAACACCATATATTTT. Protein: CASSQEARGLGNTIYF.

This clone was observed a handful of times. The chain carries TRBV4-3 and TRBJ1-6, with a weak D call TRBD1 (6 bases). CDR1 and CDR2 (germline): LGHNA, YSLEER. Trimming pared 3 bases from V and 7 bases from J, leaving 16 bases between. The CDR3 runs 16 residues. CDR3 in amino acids: CASSQAPWTVNSPLHF. DNA for the CDR3: TGCGCCAGCAGCCAGGCACCGTGGACAGTGAATTCACCCCTCCACTTT.

J is TRBJ2-3 and V is TRBV10-3; 11 bases fit TRBD2. Per germline, CDR1 ENHRY and CDR2 SYGVKD. This CDR3 is 15 amino acids long. The trim removed 8 bases at V and 5 bases at J, leaving 9 bases unmatched. The CDR3 loop reads CAIGTSGGQGDTQYF. The CDR3 region has the DNA TGTGCCATCGGAACTAGCGGGGGCCAAGGAGATACGCAGTATTTT.

This clone was seen a single time. The chain joins TRBV28 to TRBJ2-3, with TRBD1 matching over 7 bases. Germline CDR1 MDHEN, CDR2 SYDVKM. The CDR3 totals 17 residues. V lost 6 bases, J lost 0 bases, and 12 bases stayed unmatched. As DNA, the CDR3 is TGTGCCAGCAGATCAGTACAGGGGCTTTCTAGCACAGATACGCAGTATTTT. Translating it yields CASRSVQGLSSTDTQYF.

The V and J genes are TRBV30 and TRBJ1-1, with no clear D. This CDR3 has 11 residues. V gave up 8 bases and J gave up 1 base, with 8 bases separating them. Germline values: CDR1 GTSNPN, CDR2 SVGIG (reference sequence). DNA for the CDR3: TGTGCCGGAAGACAGAACACTGAAGCTTTCTTT. Encoded protein: CAGRQNTEAFF. The full variable domain, its missing parts supplied by reference TRBV30 and TRBJ1-1, is SQTIHQWPATLVQPVGSPLSLECTVEGTSNPNLYWYRQAAGRGLQLLFYSVGIGQISSEVPQNLSASRPQDRQFILSSKKLLLSDSGFYLCAGRQNTEAFFGQGTRLTVV.

The rearrangement uses TRBV2 and TRBJ1-5; the D gene is possibly TRBD1 (5 bases). Trimming removed 7 bases at V and 6 bases at J, with 19 bases between. Germline V lookup: CDR1 SNHLY, CDR2 FYNNEI. The CDR3 spans 15 residues. The CDR3 region has the DNA TGTGCCAGCACCCCAGTCCAGGGAATGGTTCAGCCCCAGCATTTT. Translating gives CASTPVQGMVQPQHF.

The chain joins TRBV19 to TRBJ2-5; tentatively, D is TRBD2 (6 bases). Trimming took 9 bases from V and 1 from J, leaving 18 bases between them. The CDR3 is 15 amino acids. The germline V gene has CDR1 LNHDA and CDR2 SQIVND (reference sequence). CDR3 nucleotides: TGTGCCAGCCATCCCAGCGGGCTAGGCCAAGAGACCCAGTACTTC. This sequence encodes CASHPSGLGQETQYF.

This clone has a handful of counts. The same CDR3 is also encoded by other DNA sequences in this sample. The gene calls are TRBV5-1 and TRBJ1-4, with TRBD1 matching over 7 bases. The germline CDR1 and CDR2 sequences are SGHRS and YFSETQ. The length of the CDR3 is 16 residues. J lost 0 bases, V lost 4 bases, and 6 bases had no gene match. The CDR3 sequence: CASSRTGTATNEKLFF. DNA for the CDR3: TGCGCCAGCAGCCGAACCGGGACAGCAACTAATGAAAAACTGTTTTTT.

V is TRBV15 and J is TRBJ1-2; maybe TRBD1 (6 bases). Germline V gives CDR1 LNHNV, CDR2 YYDKDF (reference sequence). V was cut by 3 bases and J by 1 base, with 12 bases left in between. The CDR3 spans 15 residues. CDR3 loop: CATSRARDINYGYTF. Here the CDR3 DNA reads TGTGCCACCAGCAGGGCCCGGGACATTAACTATGGCTACACCTTC.